This T cell receptor (beta chain) was retrieved from a study of blood T cell repertoires in COVID-19. J lost 2 bases, V lost 6 bases, and 3 bases had no gene match. The CDR3 runs to 13 residues. Germline CDR1 is ENHRY and CDR2 is SYGVKD. TCRdb's copy holds only in-frame clones and misses some; the assay was immunoSEQ multiplex PCR. The repertoire consists of 150,000 to 200,000 clones, with 78% occurring once and the leading ten covering 15% to 20%. Sequencing input: PBMCs or T cells enriched from blood (not recorded which). This TCR came from a woman in her forties or fifties who had recovered from COVID-19. The J gene is TRBJ2-5, the V gene TRBV10-3; 7 bases agree with TRBD1. In DNA form, the CDR3 reads TGTGCCATCAGGGGACAGTTACAAGAGACCCAGTACTTC. Its protein is CAIRGQLQETQYF.